Included here is one T cell receptor (beta chain) sequence, with context. Its target is not known. This sample stems from a study of T cells after posttransplantation cyclophosphamide. Study conclusions and caveats: Later post-transplant blood repertoires were often dominated by donor CD8+ memory clones. After PTCy, TRB diversity resembled that of CNI/methotrexate controls.

The germline V gene encodes CDR1 SGHTA and CDR2 FQGNSA. V dropped 5 bases and J dropped 2; count of bases not matched to a gene: 8. This CDR3 spans 15 amino acids. Cells defined as naive were viable CD3+CD4+ or CD3+CD8+ and CCR7+CD45RA+CD45RO-CD95-CD27+CD28+. TCRdb's copy holds only in-frame clones and misses some; the assay was immunoSEQ multiplex PCR. The sample includes roughly 20,000 clones, 95% to 99% of them seen just once. This chain uses TRBV7-2 with TRBJ2-7; 8 bases agree with TRBD2. The sequencing input was naive CD8+ T cells sorted from PBMCs. The receptor was derived from a man aged 40-49 years in good health, CMV-negative, and a related stem cell transplant donor. The CDR3 region is CASSQQAGATYEQYF. Written as DNA, the CDR3 is TGTGCCAGCAGCCAACAAGCGGGAGCCACCTACGAGCAGTACTTC.